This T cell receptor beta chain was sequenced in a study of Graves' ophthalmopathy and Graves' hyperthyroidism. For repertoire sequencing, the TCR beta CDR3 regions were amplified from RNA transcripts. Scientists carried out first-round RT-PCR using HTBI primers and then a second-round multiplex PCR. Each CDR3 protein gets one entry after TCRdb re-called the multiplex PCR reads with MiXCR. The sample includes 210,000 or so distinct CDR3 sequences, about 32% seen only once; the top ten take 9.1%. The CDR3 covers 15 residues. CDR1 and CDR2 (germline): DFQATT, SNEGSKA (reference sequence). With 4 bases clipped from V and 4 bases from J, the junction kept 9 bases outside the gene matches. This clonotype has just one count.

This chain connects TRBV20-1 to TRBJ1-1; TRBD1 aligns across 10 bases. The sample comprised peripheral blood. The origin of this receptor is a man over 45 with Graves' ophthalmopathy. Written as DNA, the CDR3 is TGCAGTGCTATGACAGACAGGGGGCGAGGCACTGAAGCTTTCTTT. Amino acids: CSAMTDRGRGTEAFF.